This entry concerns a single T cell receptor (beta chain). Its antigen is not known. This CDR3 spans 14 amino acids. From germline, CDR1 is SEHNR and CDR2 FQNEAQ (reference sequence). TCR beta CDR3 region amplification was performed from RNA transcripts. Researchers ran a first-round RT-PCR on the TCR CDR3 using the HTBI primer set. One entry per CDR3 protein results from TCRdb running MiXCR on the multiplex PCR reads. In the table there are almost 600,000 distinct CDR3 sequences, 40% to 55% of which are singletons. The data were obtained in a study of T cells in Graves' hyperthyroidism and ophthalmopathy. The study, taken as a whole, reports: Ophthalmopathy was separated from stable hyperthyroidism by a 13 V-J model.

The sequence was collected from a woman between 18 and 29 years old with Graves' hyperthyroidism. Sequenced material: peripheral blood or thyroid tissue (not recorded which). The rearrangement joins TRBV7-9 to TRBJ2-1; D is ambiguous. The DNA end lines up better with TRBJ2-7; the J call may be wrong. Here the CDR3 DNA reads TGTGCCAGCATAACCGAGAGCTCCTACAATGAGCAGTACTTC. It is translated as CASITESSYNEQYF.